These 2 T cell receptor beta chains originate from one sample sequenced in a study of cytomegalovirus exposure and HLA in healthy donors. The study ran its PCR with 60 Vbeta and 13 Jbeta primers. Assay: immunoSEQ multiplex PCR; the TCRdb copy retains only in-frame clones and omits some. This sample yields 150,000 to 200,000 clones, of which approximately 80% are seen a single time; roughly 9% belongs to the top ten. Material: PBMCs. The receptors here all came from a young man in good health and CMV-seropositive.

The rearrangement links TRBV7-6 to TRBJ2-7; 8 bases align to TRBD1. Looked up from germline, CDR1 is SGHVS and CDR2 is FNYEAQ. The CDR3 consists of 15 residues. V lost 5 bases, J lost 2 bases, and 8 bases stayed unmatched. The DNA for the CDR3 is TGTGCCAGCAGCCCACTAGGACAGGGCGCCTACGAGCAGTACTTC. This gives the protein CASSPLGQGAYEQYF.

The chain uses TRBV7-6 and TRBJ2-1; the match to TRBD2 covers 9 bases. Germline trimming cut 4 bases from V and 5 bases from J; bases unmatched to any gene: 6. Per the germline V gene, CDR1 is SGHVS and CDR2 is FNYEAQ. The CDR3 runs to 15 residues. CDR3 region: CASSSIAGADNEQFF. The CDR3 region has the DNA TGTGCCAGCAGCTCGATAGCGGGAGCCGACAATGAGCAGTTCTTC.